This T cell receptor beta chain emerged from a study of cytomegalovirus exposure and HLA in healthy donors. Study summary: Among the roughly 370 genotyped donors, around 81% were placed in the Caucasian-associated ancestry cluster. Overall study results and limits: 150 to 200 TCR beta chains were listed as cytomegalovirus-associated.

Use of 60 Vbeta and 13 Jbeta primers characterized the PCR. TCRdb's copy holds only in-frame clones and misses some; the assay was immunoSEQ multiplex PCR. The table lists roughly 49,000 clones, around 85% of them singletons, with approximately 2.5% in the top ten. Per germline, CDR1 LNHNV and CDR2 YYDKDF (reference sequence). CDR3 length equals 14 residues. With 4 bases clipped from V and 1 base from J, the junction kept 2 bases outside the gene matches. For this clone: The antigen remains undetermined.

The receptor was isolated from a boy between 5 and 17 years old in good health and CMV-seropositive. The chain joins TRBV15 to TRBJ2-7, with TRBD1 identical over 9 bases. The specimen sequenced was PBMCs. Written as DNA, the CDR3 is TGTGCCACCAGCATCGACAGGGGGTCCTACGAGCAGTACTTC. Protein: CATSIDRGSYEQYF.